The 18 T cell receptor beta chains below come from one sample, sequenced in a study of blood T cell repertoires in COVID-19. Libraries were prepared by immunoSEQ multiplex PCR; TCRdb keeps only in-frame clonotypes and omits some of them. Counted here are about 73,000 clones, roughly 84% occurring once; the ten biggest clones make up 25% to 30%. Sequenced sample: peripheral blood. All receptors come from a human donor in a cohort sampled during active COVID-19.

CDR3 sequence (DNA): TGTGCCAGCAAGGAGACAGGGTCCTACAATGAGCAGTTCTTC. Residues: CASKETGSYNEQFF. The chain couples TRBV28 to TRBJ2-1; TRBD1 aligns across 7 bases. There are 14 residues in the CDR3. Trimming took 7 bases from V and 1 from J; bases not matched to a gene: 4. The germline V gene encodes CDR1 MDHEN and CDR2 SYDVKM.

The rearrangement links TRBV9 to TRBJ1-4, with TRBD1 identical over 9 bases. The V gene end was trimmed by 3 bases and the J gene end by 6 bases; junction bases not matched to a gene: 9. The germline V gene has CDR1 SGDLS and CDR2 YYNGEE. The CDR3 has 16 residues. CDR3 residues: CASSAYRGRRDEKLFF. CDR3 in DNA: TGTGCCAGCAGCGCGTACAGGGGGCGAAGGGATGAAAAACTGTTTTTT.

This clone showed up just once. The rearrangement joins TRBV9 to TRBJ2-1; 7 bases line up with TRBD2. The ends lost 0 bases at V and 5 bases at J; junction bases unmatched: 8. Germline-derived CDR1 and CDR2 are SGDLS and YYNGEE. This CDR3 has 16 residues. The CDR3 nucleotides are TGTGCCAGCAGCGTAGCTCTGAGCGGGGTCGACAATGAGCAGTTCTTC. Translation gives CASSVALSGVDNEQFF.

The chain combines TRBV5-4 with TRBJ1-6, with D possibly being TRBD1 (6 bases). Looked up from germline, CDR1 is SGHNT and CDR2 is YYREEE (reference sequence). The CDR3 contains 16 residues. Between the trimmed V and J ends, which lost 0 bases and 8 bases, there was a span of 15 bases. CDR3 in amino acids: CASSLDPGQSDSPLHF. CDR3 DNA sequence: TGTGCCAGCAGCTTGGATCCTGGACAGTCCGATTCACCCCTCCACTTT.

J is TRBJ1-3 and V is TRBV6-1; no definite D call. Germline values: CDR1 MNHNS, CDR2 SASEGT. The ends were cut back, 2 bases at V and 0 bases at J, with 14 bases in the middle. This CDR3 is built from 17 residues. CDR3 sequence: CASSEPEAISSGNTIYF. The CDR3 nucleotides read TGTGCCAGCAGTGAACCCGAAGCGATTAGCTCTGGAAACACCATATATTTT.

This clone was recorded once. The chain recombines TRBV18 with TRBJ1-1, with 8 bases identical to TRBD1. Per germline, CDR1 KGHSH and CDR2 LQKENI. The CDR3 length is 17 residues. V gave up 3 bases and J gave up 2 bases; unmatched junction bases: 11. CDR3 sequence: CASSPFWGAGGNTEAFF. The CDR3 DNA sequence: TGTGCCAGCTCACCCTTCTGGGGGGCAGGGGGCAACACTGAAGCTTTCTTT. Together with reference TRBV18 and TRBJ1-1, the CDR3 gives the full variable domain: NAGVMQNPRHLVRRRGQEARLRCSPMKGHSHVYWYRQLPEEGLKFMVYLQKENIIDESGMPKERFSAEFPKEGPSILRIQQVVRGDSAAYFCASSPFWGAGGNTEAFFGQGTRLTVV.

The rearrangement joins TRBV7-2 to TRBJ2-6; D is unclear. Germline lookup yields CDR1 SGHTA and CDR2 FQGNSA. This CDR3 region has 17 residues. V was shortened by 5 bases and J by 5 bases, with 19 bases between the two germline ends. The CDR3 region is CASSRITGFQWANVLTF. The CDR3 nucleotides read TGTGCCAGCAGCCGCATCACGGGTTTCCAGTGGGCCAACGTCCTGACTTTC.

This chain joins TRBV5-4 and TRBJ2-3, with TRBD1 as a possible D gene (6 bases). Germline V lookup: CDR1 SGHNT, CDR2 YYREEE (reference sequence). Trimming shortened V by 0 bases and J by 1 base, and 9 bases separated the two germline ends. This CDR3 is built from 15 residues. The CDR3 here is CASSLVGAGTDTQYF. CDR3 in DNA: TGTGCCAGCAGCTTGGTGGGGGCCGGCACAGATACGCAGTATTTT.

The chain has TRBV7-9 and TRBJ2-1; D is unresolved. Germline CDR1 SEHNR, CDR2 FQNEAQ (reference sequence). Trimming pared 5 bases from V and 3 bases from J, leaving 11 bases between. This CDR3 contains 14 residues. The CDR3 is CASSPQHIYNEQFF. The CDR3 region has the DNA TGTGCCAGCAGCCCGCAACATATCTACAATGAGCAGTTCTTC.

The genes are TRBV14 and TRBJ2-1; maybe TRBD1 (6 bases). V was cut by 4 bases and J by 10 bases, with 17 bases left in between. The CDR3 runs 14 residues. Germline CDR1 SGHDN, CDR2 FVKESK. CDR3 sequence reads: CASSPKILQGEQFF. The CDR3 region has the DNA TGTGCCAGCAGCCCCAAGATATTACAGGGCGAGCAGTTCTTC.

The rearrangement uses TRBV21-1 and TRBJ1-5; TRBD1, the table's D call, was not compared with the DNA. TRBV21-1 is flagged as a pseudogene. This CDR3 is 17 amino acids long. CDR3 sequence reads: CASRLGQGEISNQPQHF. Here the CDR3 DNA reads TGTGCCAGCAGGTTGGGACAGGGGGAAATTAGCAATCAGCCCCAGCATTTT.

The chain uses TRBV2 and TRBJ2-2, with D unclear. Germline-derived CDR1 and CDR2 are SNHLY and FYNNEI. The CDR3 is 13 amino acids. V lost 5 bases and J lost 8, with 12 bases in between. The CDR3: CASSTGPRGELFF. As DNA, the CDR3 is TGTGCCAGCAGTACGGGTCCCCGGGGGGAGCTGTTTTTT. The variable domain in full, completed from reference TRBV2 and TRBJ2-2, reads EPEVTQTPSHQVTQMGQEVILRCVPISNHLYFYWYRQILGQKVEFLVSFYNNEISEKSEIFDDQFSVERPDGSNFTLKIRSTKLEDSAMYFCASSTGPRGELFFGEGSRLTVL.

In the case of this clone: The sample has other DNA sequences that encode this CDR3 too. The gene calls are TRBV28 and TRBJ2-7; TRBD1 agrees at 7 bases. CDR1 and CDR2 from the germline V gene are MDHEN and SYDVKM. V shed 6 bases and J 0 bases; nucleotides not matched to a gene: 8. CDR3 length equals 15 residues. CDR3 in DNA: TGTGCCAGCAGACAAGACAGGGCGAGCTCCTACGAGCAGTACTTC. Translated: CASRQDRASSYEQYF.

V is TRBV4-1 and J is TRBJ1-2; TRBD1 matches 11 bases. This CDR3 is 15 amino acids long. Germline CDR1 reads MGHRA; CDR2 reads YSYEKL. J gave up 6 bases and V 2 bases, and 5 bases lay outside the gene matches. CDR3 coding DNA: TGCGCCAGCAGCCAACCTTGGACAGGGGGCCATGGCTACACCTTC. Translated, it gives CASSQPWTGGHGYTF.

This sequence joins TRBV6-5 and TRBJ1-5; 8 bases align to TRBD1. Trimming took 4 bases from V and 1 from J; bases not matched to a gene: 6. Germline CDR1 is MNHEY and CDR2 is SVGAGI. The CDR3 is made up of 16 amino acids. The CDR3 region has the DNA TGTGCCAGCAGTTTACTATGGGACAGGAGCAATCAGCCCCAGCATTTT. Protein product: CASSLLWDRSNQPQHF.

The rearrangement uses TRBV9 and TRBJ2-2; possible D gene TRBD2, 7 bases. V gave up 3 bases and J gave up 7 bases, with 16 bases separating them. Per the germline V gene, CDR1 is SGDLS and CDR2 is YYNGEE. The CDR3 has 15 amino acids. This CDR3 is CASSAMSGDIGELFF. Written as DNA, the CDR3 is TGTGCCAGCAGCGCCATGAGCGGGGACATCGGGGAGCTGTTTTTT.

This chain links TRBV5-1 with TRBJ2-1, with 7 bases matching TRBD1. V was clipped by 1 base and J by 2 bases; unmatched bases: 3. Germline CDR1 is SGHRS and CDR2 is YFSETQ. CDR3 size: 15 residues. This CDR3 reads CASSLTGETYNEQFF. The DNA of the CDR3 is TGCGCCAGCAGCTTGACAGGGGAAACCTACAATGAGCAGTTCTTC.

This clone has just one count. The J gene is TRBJ1-1, the V gene TRBV7-9; 9 bases align to TRBD1. The CDR3 sequence is 16 residues long. Losses at the gene ends were 5 bases for V and 0 bases for J; bases not matched to a gene: 7. Germline assignment: CDR1 SEHNR and CDR2 FQNEAQ (reference sequence). The DNA of the CDR3 is TGTGCCAGCAGCATTGGACAGGGGAAAATGAACACTGAAGCTTTCTTT. Protein sequence: CASSIGQGKMNTEAFF.